This note documents a single T cell receptor beta chain sequence. Its antigen remains unidentified. The lymph nodes were axillary draining lymph nodes from breast cancer patients. V shed 4 bases and J shed 12 bases, with 12 bases lying between them. The CDR3 totals 10 residues. In germline, CDR1 is SQVTM, CDR2 ANQGSEA. The sample originates from a study of breast tumors, draining lymph nodes, adjacent tissues. Study results and caveats: The lymph node origin of tumor T cells was framed as consistent with a hypothesis, not demonstrated. Tumor and nontumor repertoires were significantly more similar in luminal-like than in basal-like breast cancer. Most tumor T cells seemingly derive from lymph node, then expand in tumor. Tumor TCR diversity was below lymph nodes but above nontumor tissue.

A single record per CDR3 protein comes from TCRdb applying MiXCR to the multiplex PCR reads. The sample holds around 290,000 distinct CDR3 sequences, under 35% seen once. The source material was axillary lymph node tissue. The receptor comes from a female donor with breast cancer. Some clones in this sample may be carry-over from other donors' samples. This chain links TRBV29-1 with TRBJ1-2; D not resolved. CDR3 protein: CSVGTSGNTF. The CDR3 DNA reads TGCAGCGTTGGTACTAGCGGAAACACCTTC.